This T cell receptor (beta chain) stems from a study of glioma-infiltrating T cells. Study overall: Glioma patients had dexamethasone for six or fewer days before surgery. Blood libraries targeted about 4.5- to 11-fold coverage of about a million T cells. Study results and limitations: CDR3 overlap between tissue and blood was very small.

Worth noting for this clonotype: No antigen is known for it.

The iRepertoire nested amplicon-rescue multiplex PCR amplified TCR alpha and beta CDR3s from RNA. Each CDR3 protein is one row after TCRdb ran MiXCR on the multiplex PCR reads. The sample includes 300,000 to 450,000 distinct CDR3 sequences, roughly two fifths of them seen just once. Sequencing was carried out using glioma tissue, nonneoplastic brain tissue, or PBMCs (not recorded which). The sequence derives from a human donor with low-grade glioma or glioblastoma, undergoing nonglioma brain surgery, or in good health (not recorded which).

In nucleotides, the CDR3 is TGTGCCAGTAGTTGGACAGGGGCCTCTTCGTATGAAAAACTGTTTTTT. It encodes CASSWTGASSYEKLFF. The rearrangement links TRBV19 to TRBJ1-4, with 9 bases that match TRBD1. From germline, CDR1 is LNHDA and CDR2 SQIVND (reference sequence). The length of the CDR3 is 16 residues. The V segment lost 5 bases and the J segment 6 bases; nucleotides outside the gene matches: 10.